The 21 T cell receptor beta chains reported below all come from one sample, sequenced in a study of immune cell composition in non-small cell lung cancer. The table came from immunoSEQ multiplex PCR; TCRdb's copy has only in-frame clones and leaves some out. Here the sample spans about 1,800 clones, 80% being singletons. Sequenced sample: lung tumor tissue. These TCRs come from a human donor with non-small cell lung cancer.

V usage is TRBV6-6 and J usage is TRBJ1-4, with D hard to call. V was cut by 4 bases and J by 2 bases, with 8 bases left in between. The CDR3 has 14 residues. The germline gives CDR1 MNHNY, CDR2 SVGAGI (reference sequence). For the CDR3, the DNA is TGTGCCAGCAGTTCCCCAGTCACTAATGAAAAACTGTTTTTT. Translating gives CASSSPVTNEKLFF.

This chain links TRBV28 with TRBJ2-3; 7 bases agree with TRBD2. The V gene's germline CDR1 is MDHEN and CDR2 SYDVKM. Trimming took 7 bases from V and 4 from J; bases not matched to a gene: 8. The CDR3 is 14 amino acids. The CDR3 protein is CASTSGLGADTQYF. As DNA, the CDR3 is TGTGCCAGCACTAGCGGACTCGGCGCAGATACGCAGTATTTT.

The chain combines TRBV5-1 with TRBJ2-7; D uncertain. This CDR3 is 15 amino acids long. CDR1 SGHRS and CDR2 YFSETQ come from the germline V gene. Deletions cut 0 bases from V and 2 bases from J, with 12 bases between. The CDR3 region has the DNA TGCGCCAGCAGCTTGGCTCTATCTACCACCTACGAGCAGTACTTC. Encoded protein: CASSLALSTTYEQYF.

V gene TRBV5-1 combines with J gene TRBJ1-4, with TRBD1 matching over 8 bases. The V and J ends lost 3 bases and 6 bases, in that order; junction bases with no gene match: 10. CDR3 size: 16 residues. Germline lookup yields CDR1 SGHRS and CDR2 YFSETQ. The CDR3 DNA reads TGCGCCAGCAGCTACAGCGGACAGGGTGGCTATGAAAAACTGTTTTTT. Translated, it gives CASSYSGQGGYEKLFF.

The J gene is TRBJ1-3, the V gene TRBV2, with unresolved D. CDR1 and CDR2 (germline): SNHLY, FYNNEI. CDR3 length: 16 amino acids. V lost 7 bases and J 0 bases, leaving 16 bases between the germline ends. Written as DNA, the CDR3 is TGTGCCAGCACCCCATTAGACTGGCTCTCTGGAAACACCATATATTTT. Protein product: CASTPLDWLSGNTIYF. Combining the CDR3 with reference TRBV2 and TRBJ1-3 gives the whole variable domain EPEVTQTPSHQVTQMGQEVILRCVPISNHLYFYWYRQILGQKVEFLVSFYNNEISEKSEIFDDQFSVERPDGSNFTLKIRSTKLEDSAMYFCASTPLDWLSGNTIYFGEGSWLTVV.

This chain joins TRBV11-3 and TRBJ1-1, with TRBD1 as a possible D gene (6 bases). This CDR3 has 13 amino acids. The germline gives CDR1 SGHNT, CDR2 YENEEA. V lost 3 bases, J lost 6 bases, and 11 bases lay in between. The CDR3 DNA sequence: TGTGCCAGCAGCTTCCGGGGGGGCTCTGAAGCTTTCTTT. Amino acid sequence: CASSFRGGSEAFF.

The chain links TRBV10-3 to TRBJ1-5; 8 bases agree with TRBD1. The germline CDR1 and CDR2 sequences are ENHRY and SYGVKD. This CDR3 has 13 residues. J gave up 5 bases and V 6 bases, and 3 bases lay outside the gene matches. CDR3 residues: CAISPTGDQPQHF. DNA for the CDR3: TGTGCCATCAGCCCGACAGGGGATCAGCCCCAGCATTTT.

The gene calls are TRBV4-2 and TRBJ2-7; D might be TRBD1 (5 bases). Trimming shortened V by 0 bases and J by 7 bases, and 10 bases separated the two germline ends. The CDR3 contains 13 residues. CDR1 and CDR2 (germline): LGHNA, YNFKEQ. The CDR3 sequence: CASSQEQGGEQYF. CDR3 DNA: TGTGCCAGCAGCCAAGAGCAGGGTGGGGAGCAGTACTTC.

The chain uses TRBV19 and TRBJ2-1; 9 bases agree with TRBD2. The CDR3 length is 14 residues. Germline-derived CDR1 and CDR2 are LNHDA and SQIVND (reference sequence). Trimming took 5 bases from V and 8 from J; bases not matched to a gene: 7. CDR3 coding DNA: TGTGCCAGTAGTTTTAGCGGGAGTAGGGATGAGCAGTTCTTC. This gives the protein CASSFSGSRDEQFF. The variable domain in full, with the rest retrieved from reference TRBV19 and TRBJ2-1, is DGGITQSPKYLFRKEGQNVTLSCEQNLNHDAMYWYRQDPGQGLRLIYYSQIVNDFQKGDIAEGYSVSREKKESFPLTVTSAQKNPTAFYLCASSFSGSRDEQFFGPGTRLTVL.

Only a few counts were recorded for this clone. This CDR3 is CAWSVAAGFTYEQYF. The CDR3 nucleotides are TGTGCCTGGAGTGTGGCAGCGGGCTTTACCTACGAGCAGTACTTC. The V gene is TRBV30, the J gene TRBJ2-7; a weak D match, TRBD2 (6 bases). This CDR3 contains 15 residues. Per the germline V gene, CDR1 is GTSNPN and CDR2 is SVGIG (reference sequence). The V end was cut by 0 bases, the J end by 2 bases, with 14 bases between.

DNA for the CDR3: TGTGCCAGCGGGGGATCCTCGGGACAGCCAAACACTGAAGCTTTCTTT. This codes for CASGGSSGQPNTEAFF. J is TRBJ1-1 and V is TRBV5-4; 7 bases align to TRBD1. CDR1 is SGHNT and CDR2 is YYREEE in the germline V gene (reference sequence). With 7 bases clipped from V and 2 bases from J, the junction kept 14 bases outside the gene matches. This CDR3 is built from 16 residues.

The V gene is TRBV7-2, the J gene TRBJ2-7; 13 nucleotides match TRBD2. The CDR3 loop spans 16 amino acids. Trimming removed 4 bases from V and 4 bases from J; junction bases left unmatched: 7. Germline assignment: CDR1 SGHTA and CDR2 FQGNSA. CDR3 loop: CASSSPRTSGRYEQYF. The CDR3 nucleotides are TGTGCCAGCAGCTCACCTCGGACTAGCGGGAGATACGAGCAGTACTTC.

The gene calls are TRBV7-9 and TRBJ2-5; perhaps TRBD2 as D (5 bases). Germline CDR1 SEHNR, CDR2 FQNEAQ (reference sequence). Trimming stripped 0 bases from V and 5 bases from J, with 19 bases between. The CDR3 runs to 17 residues. CDR3 loop: CASSLARSSGRGETQYF. The CDR3 bases are TGTGCCAGCAGCTTAGCGCGGAGTAGTGGGAGAGGGGAGACCCAGTACTTC.

This clone has more than one count but fewer than ten. V and J are TRBV5-1 and TRBJ2-6; tentative D call: TRBD1 (5 bases). CDR3 length: 15 amino acids. Per germline, CDR1 SGHRS and CDR2 YFSETQ. V lost 0 bases and J lost 3, with 7 bases in between. The CDR3 DNA follows: TGCGCCAGCAGCTTGGAAGGGGTTGGGGCCAACGTCCTGACTTTC. It encodes CASSLEGVGANVLTF.

V and J are TRBV15 and TRBJ2-1, with D possibly being TRBD1 (5 bases). The CDR3 contains 16 residues. V was trimmed by 5 bases and J by 2 bases, leaving 16 bases between them. Germline V lookup: CDR1 LNHNV, CDR2 YYDKDF (reference sequence). CDR3 DNA: TGTGCCACCAGCGACCCTGGGGCGCGCCCCTACAATGAGCAGTTCTTC. Its protein product is CATSDPGARPYNEQFF.

The chain carries TRBV6-1 and TRBJ2-2; D gene unclear. The CDR3 runs 12 residues. The ends were cut back, 6 bases at V and 5 bases at J, with 7 bases in the middle. Germline V gene lookup returns CDR1 MNHNS and CDR2 SASEGT. Here the CDR3 DNA reads TGTGCCAGCAGCCAGTCAACCGGGGAGCTGTTTTTT. Amino acids: CASSQSTGELFF.

This clone was seen a single time. The chain joins TRBV28 to TRBJ1-5; 7 nucleotides align to TRBD1. The CDR3 is 16 amino acids. The trim removed 6 bases at V and 0 bases at J, leaving 8 bases unmatched. Germline V gene data show CDR1 as MDHEN and CDR2 as SYDVKM. The CDR3 coding sequence is TGTGCCAGCAGAGGAAGGGGGCGCGGTAGCAATCAGCCCCAGCATTTT. As protein: CASRGRGRGSNQPQHF.

The rearrangement joins TRBV19 to TRBJ2-7, with 7 bases matching TRBD1. Germline V CDR1 and CDR2: LNHDA, SQIVND (reference sequence). The CDR3 is made up of 14 amino acids. V was pared by 4 bases and J by 3 bases, with 6 bases of the junction left unmatched. CDR3 in amino acids: CASSTGTDYYEQYF. CDR3 DNA sequence: TGTGCCAGTAGTACCGGGACAGACTACTACGAGCAGTACTTC.

This chain connects TRBV7-6 to TRBJ1-3; TRBD1 aligns across 7 bases. The CDR3 runs to 15 residues. Germline trimming cut 5 bases from V and 0 bases from J; bases unmatched to any gene: 4. Germline values: CDR1 SGHVS, CDR2 FNYEAQ. The CDR3 is CASSPDRTSGNTIYF. CDR3 nucleotide sequence: TGTGCCAGCAGCCCGGACAGGACCTCTGGAAACACCATATATTTT.

The rearrangement joins TRBV28 to TRBJ2-2; perhaps TRBD1 as D (5 bases). Germline CDR1 reads MDHEN; CDR2 reads SYDVKM. Trimming removed 8 bases at V and 1 base at J, with 11 bases between. This CDR3 has 14 amino acids. DNA for the CDR3: TGTGCCAGCGGAACCACAGGGAACACCGGGGAGCTGTTTTTT. It is translated as CASGTTGNTGELFF. The full variable domain, its missing parts supplied by reference TRBV28 and TRBJ2-2, is DVKVTQSSRYLVKRTGEKVFLECVQDMDHENMFWYRQDPGLGLRLIYFSYDVKMKEKGDIPEGYSVSREKKERFSLILESASTNQTSMYLCASGTTGNTGELFFGEGSRLTVL.

The chain joins TRBV28 to TRBJ2-5; 10 bases match TRBD2. J lost 1 base, V lost 3 bases, and 8 bases had no gene match. The germline V gene encodes CDR1 MDHEN and CDR2 SYDVKM. The CDR3 is made up of 17 amino acids. The CDR3 DNA reads as TGTGCCAGCAGTTTGACCATTCTAGCGGGAGCCCAAGAGACCCAGTACTTC. Amino acids: CASSLTILAGAQETQYF.